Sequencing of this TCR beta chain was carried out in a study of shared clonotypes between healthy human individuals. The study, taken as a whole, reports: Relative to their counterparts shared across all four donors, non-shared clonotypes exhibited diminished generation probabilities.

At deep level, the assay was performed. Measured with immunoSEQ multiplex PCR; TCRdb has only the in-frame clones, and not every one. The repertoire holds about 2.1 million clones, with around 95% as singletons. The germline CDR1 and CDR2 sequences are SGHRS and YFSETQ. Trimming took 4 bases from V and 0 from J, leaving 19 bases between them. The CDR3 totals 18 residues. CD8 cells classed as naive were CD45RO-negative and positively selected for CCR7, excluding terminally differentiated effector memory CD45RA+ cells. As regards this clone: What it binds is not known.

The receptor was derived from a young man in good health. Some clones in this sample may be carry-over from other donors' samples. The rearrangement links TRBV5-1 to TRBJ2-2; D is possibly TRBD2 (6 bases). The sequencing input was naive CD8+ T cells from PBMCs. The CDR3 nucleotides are TGCGCCAGCAGCGACATAGGGGCGGGGTTCGCGAACACCGGGGAGCTGTTTTTT. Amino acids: CASSDIGAGFANTGELFF.